Each of the 8 T cell receptor beta chains below was sequenced from the same sample in a study of PD-1 blockade in mismatch repair-deficient tumors. Using immunoSEQ multiplex PCR, the repertoire was profiled, and TCRdb retains in-frame clones only, with some absent. The sample shows about 120,000 clones, about 88% of them seen only once. Here the sequenced sample was peripheral blood, taken 44 weeks after starting pembrolizumab. All receptors derive from an adult with mismatch repair-deficient cancer.

The genes are TRBV2 and TRBJ2-5; unclear D gene. There are 11 residues in the CDR3. Trimming took 4 bases from V and 9 from J, leaving 9 bases between them. Germline CDR1 SNHLY, CDR2 FYNNEI. The CDR3 DNA is TGTGCCAGCAGTGGAAGCGAGGCCCAGTACTTC. The encoded protein is CASSGSEAQYF.

V usage is TRBV6-5 and J usage is TRBJ2-7, with D perhaps given as TRBD1 or TRBD2 (5 bases each). V lost 6 bases, J lost 3 bases, and 15 bases lay in between. The germline gives CDR1 MNHEY, CDR2 SVGAGI. The CDR3 sequence is 14 residues long. CDR3 sequence: CASSPGTGDYEQYF. The DNA of the CDR3 is TGTGCCAGCAGCCCCGGGACCGGCGACTACGAGCAGTACTTC.

The V and J genes are TRBV16 and TRBJ2-1; D is undetermined. Trimming pared 2 bases from V and 4 bases from J, leaving 12 bases between. The CDR3 sequence is 15 residues long. Germline loops: CDR1 KGHSY, CDR2 FQNENV. Here the CDR3 reads CASSQGGPPYNEQFF. CDR3 in DNA: TGTGCCAGCAGCCAAGGCGGACCCCCTTACAATGAGCAGTTCTTC.

The V gene is TRBV2, the J gene TRBJ1-5, with D unresolved. The V end was cut by 8 bases, the J end by 1 base, with 12 bases between. CDR1 SNHLY and CDR2 FYNNEI come from the germline V gene. The CDR3 totals 14 residues. The CDR3 protein is CASVDPRSNQPQHF. For the CDR3, the DNA is TGTGCCAGCGTGGACCCTCGGAGCAATCAGCCCCAGCATTTT.

The chain recombines TRBV7-9 with TRBJ2-7; 7 bases match TRBD2. CDR3 length: 15 residues. Per the germline V gene, CDR1 is SEHNR and CDR2 is FQNEAQ (reference sequence). The V gene end was trimmed by 5 bases and the J gene end by 1 base; junction bases not matched to a gene: 8. The CDR3 here is CASSLGAGPSYEQYF. The CDR3, as DNA: TGTGCCAGCAGCCTGGGAGCGGGACCTTCCTACGAGCAGTACTTC.

The chain links TRBV11-2 to TRBJ2-7; TRBD2 matches at 11 bases. The CDR3 contains 17 residues. V lost 1 base to trimming and J lost 4 bases; unmatched junction nucleotides: 9. CDR1 is SGHAT and CDR2 is FQNNGV in the germline V gene. The CDR3 protein is CASSLGGLAGGAYEQYF. CDR3 nucleotides: TGTGCCAGCAGCTTAGGGGGCCTAGCGGGAGGAGCGTACGAGCAGTACTTC.

This chain's CDR3 is CASSLGGGPAATQYF. DNA of the CDR3: TGTGCCAGCAGCTTAGGTGGGGGGCCTGCGGCTACCCAGTACTTC. The chain combines TRBV11-2 with TRBJ2-5; the D gene could be TRBD1 or TRBD2 (6 bases each). Germline V gene sequence: CDR1 SGHAT, CDR2 FQNNGV. There are 15 residues in the CDR3. Between the trimmed V and J ends, which lost 1 base and 8 bases, there was a span of 17 bases.

This clone was found a few times. This chain connects TRBV29-1 to TRBJ2-2, with D hard to call. This CDR3 is built from 16 residues. Per germline, CDR1 SQVTM and CDR2 ANQGSEA. V lost 7 bases and J 1 base, leaving 19 bases between the germline ends. The CDR3 region is CSALEVAGKNTGELFF. As DNA, the CDR3 is TGCAGCGCCCTCGAAGTGGCAGGAAAGAACACCGGGGAGCTGTTTTTT.